This T cell receptor beta chain came from a study of cytomegalovirus exposure and HLA in healthy donors. In the case of this clone: As yet, its antigen is unknown.

Whole-study findings and limits: According to the study, 160 or so TCR beta chains were cytomegalovirus-associated.

Only in-frame clones appear in the TCRdb table, and some are missing; sequencing was by immunoSEQ multiplex PCR. The table records tens of thousands of clones, about 90% of them present only once. The germline gives CDR1 MNHEY, CDR2 SVGAGI. The V segment lost 6 bases and the J segment 2 bases; nucleotides outside the gene matches: 5. The CDR3 covers 14 residues. This TCR came from a man between 18 and 35 years old in good health and CMV-seronegative. This rearrangement joins TRBV6-5 to TRBJ1-2; 8 bases are a match to TRBD1. Sequencing used PBMCs. CDR3 DNA sequence: TGTGCCAGCAGCTACAGGGGGTTAAACTATGGCTACACCTTC. It yields the protein CASSYRGLNYGYTF.